Below, 11 T cell receptor beta chains from the same sample are listed, as sequenced in a study of CD8 T cells in ankylosing spondylitis. Study results and limitations: Typical of ankylosing spondylitis blood, it appeared, was a TCR beta motif of eight highly homologous variants.

Their recognized antigens are unknown. TCRdb called the 5' RACE reads again in MiXCR, with one record for every CDR3 protein. The sample shows fewer than 750,000 distinct CDR3 sequences, 15% to 20% of them seen only once. Sequenced input: blood, either unsorted or a sorted T cell fraction (not recorded which). These receptors originate from a male donor with ankylosing spondylitis.

The V call is TRBV6-5, the J call TRBJ2-3; the D call may be TRBD1 or TRBD2 (5 bases each). The CDR3 is 15 amino acids. CDR1 and CDR2 (germline): MNHEY, SVGAGI. The V gene lost 4 bases and the J gene lost 4 bases, with 15 bases spanning the gap. CDR3 sequence: CASSSGQVGSDTQYF. The CDR3, as DNA: TGTGCCAGCAGTTCGGGGCAGGTTGGGTCAGATACGCAGTATTTT.

The chain couples TRBV5-5 to TRBJ2-5; no clear D. Germline loops: CDR1 SGHKS, CDR2 YYEKEE (reference sequence). Trimming removed 1 base at V and 2 bases at J, with 18 bases between. The CDR3 is 17 amino acids. CDR3 protein: CASSLNGYQLGQETQYF. CDR3 bases: TGTGCCAGCAGCTTGAACGGGTACCAGTTGGGGCAAGAGACCCAGTACTTC.

In its sample, this clonotype was seen a few times. The chain joins TRBV10-2 to TRBJ1-5, with D uncertain. With 3 bases removed from V and 6 bases from J, the gap between germline ends came to 6 bases. Germline loops: CDR1 WSHSY, CDR2 SAAADI. The CDR3 is made up of 12 amino acids. The CDR3 loop is CASSEVGQPQHF. The CDR3 DNA reads as TGCGCCAGCAGTGAAGTTGGTCAGCCCCAGCATTTT.

The V gene is TRBV9, the J gene TRBJ2-2; D is unresolved. V dropped 4 bases and J dropped 0 bases, with 13 bases sitting between them. Germline V lookup: CDR1 SGDLS, CDR2 YYNGEE. The CDR3 runs 16 residues. CDR3 sequence: CASSPLLLSNTGELFF. The CDR3 nucleotides read TGTGCCAGCAGCCCACTCCTCCTATCGAACACCGGGGAGCTGTTTTTT. Complete variable domain (other parts from reference TRBV9 and TRBJ2-2): DSGVTQTPKHLITATGQRVTLRCSPRSGDLSVYWYQQSLDQGLQFLIQYYNGEERAKGNILERFSAQQFPDLHSELNLSSLELGDSALYFCASSPLLLSNTGELFFGEGSRLTVL.

This clonotype has a handful of counts. An end of the junction does not agree with germline; a read error may underlie this. J is TRBJ1-4 and V is TRBV15, with D possibly being TRBD1 (5 bases). Germline-derived CDR1 and CDR2 are LNHNV and YYDKDF (reference sequence). The CDR3 covers 15 residues. This CDR3 is CATSRDFSGNEKLFF. CDR3 nucleotide sequence: TGTGCCACCAGCAGAGATTTTTCAGGGAATGAGAAACTGTTTTTT.

This chain uses TRBV27 with TRBJ2-3; 9 bases are a match to TRBD1. This CDR3 is built from 18 residues. The V and J ends lost 4 bases and 2 bases, in that order; junction bases with no gene match: 13. Germline V CDR1 and CDR2: MNHEY, SMNVEV (reference sequence). Here the CDR3 reads CASSWTGPGQGFTDTQYF. The CDR3 DNA reads TGTGCCAGCAGTTGGACAGGGCCTGGACAGGGGTTCACAGATACGCAGTATTTT.

This clonotype was detected many times. The CDR3 bases are TGTGCCAGCAGTTTCTATCGTAACACCATATATTTT. Protein: CASSFYRNTIYF. V is TRBV12-3 or TRBV12-4 and J is TRBJ1-3; D is unclear. V was pared by 3 bases and J by 7 bases, with 7 bases between. This CDR3 spans 12 amino acids.

This clonotype was seen a handful of times. The genes are TRBV12-3 or TRBV12-4 and TRBJ2-1; 12 bases align to TRBD1. The CDR3 is 17 amino acids. The J segment lost 7 bases and the V segment lost 5 bases, leaving 12 bases of the junction unmatched. The CDR3 bases are TGTGCCAGCAGTGCTGGGGACAGGGGGCAGGTGAGGAATGAGCAGTTCTTC. Its protein is CASSAGDRGQVRNEQFF.

The genes are TRBV5-8 and TRBJ2-7; D uncertain. This CDR3 region has 14 residues. The V and J ends lost 2 bases and 0 bases respectively, with 9 bases between them. In germline, CDR1 is SGHTS, CDR2 YDEGEE. CDR3 in amino acids: CASSFSPGSYEQYF. CDR3 nucleotides: TGTGCCAGCAGCTTTTCGCCTGGCTCCTACGAGCAGTACTTC. The full variable domain, its missing parts supplied by reference TRBV5-8 and TRBJ2-7, is EAGVTQSPTHLIKTRGQQATLRCSPISGHTSVYWYQQALGLGLQFLLWYDEGEERNRGNFPPRFSGRQFPNYSSELNVNALELEDSALYLCASSFSPGSYEQYFGPGTRLTVT.

The rearrangement links TRBV2 to TRBJ2-1; TRBD1 is a possible D gene (5 bases). Trimming took off 10 bases at V and 9 bases at J, with 10 bases between the two ends. Germline CDR1 SNHLY, CDR2 FYNNEI. This CDR3 is built from 10 residues. DNA of the CDR3: TGTGCCACCCAGGGTTCTGAGCAGTTCTTC. Its translation is CATQGSEQFF.

The sample holds many counts of this clonotype. The gene calls are TRBV20-1 and TRBJ2-4; 11 bases are shared with TRBD2. From germline, CDR1 is DFQATT and CDR2 SNEGSKA (reference sequence). This CDR3 is 15 amino acids long. Losses at the gene ends were 6 bases for V and 0 bases for J; bases not matched to a gene: 4. CDR3 sequence (DNA): TGCAGTGCAACCACTAGCGGGGGAGCCAAAAACATTCAGTACTTC. Encoded protein: CSATTSGGAKNIQYF.